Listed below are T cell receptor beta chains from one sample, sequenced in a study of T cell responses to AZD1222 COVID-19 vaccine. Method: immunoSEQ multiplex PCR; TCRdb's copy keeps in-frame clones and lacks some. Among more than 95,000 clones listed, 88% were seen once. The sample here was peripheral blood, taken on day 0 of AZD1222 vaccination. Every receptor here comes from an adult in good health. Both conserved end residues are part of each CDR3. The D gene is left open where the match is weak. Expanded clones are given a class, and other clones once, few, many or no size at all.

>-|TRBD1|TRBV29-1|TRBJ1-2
TGCAGCGTCCTACGCGGGACAGCCACATATGGCTACACCTTC
CSVLRGTATYGYTF
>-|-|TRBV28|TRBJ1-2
TGTGCCAGCTACCCTGGGGGGGCCTATGGCTACACCTTC
CASYPGGAYGYTF
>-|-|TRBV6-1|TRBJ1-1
TGTGCCAGCAGTGATTGGACAGAAAGGGACACTGAAGCTTTCTTT
CASSDWTERDTEAFF
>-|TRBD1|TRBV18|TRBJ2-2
TGTGCCAGCTCACCCGGACAGGGGAACACCGGGGAGCTGTTTTTT
CASSPGQGNTGELFF
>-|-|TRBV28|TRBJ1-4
TGTGCCAGCAGTCAACAGGGAACGTCTAATGAAAAACTGTTTTTT
CASSQQGTSNEKLFF
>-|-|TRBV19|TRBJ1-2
TGTGCCAGTAGTATAACCACCGAGACAGGCTACACCTTC
CASSITTETGYTF
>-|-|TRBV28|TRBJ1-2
TGTGCCAGCTCATCGGGGGGGGTCTATGGCTACACCTTC
CASSSGGVYGYTF
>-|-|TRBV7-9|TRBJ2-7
TGTGCCAGCACTATACAGGGATCCTCCTACGAGCAGTACTTC
CASTIQGSSYEQYF
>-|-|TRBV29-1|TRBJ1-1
TGCAGCGGCTTAAACAGGGCTTCGGACACTGAAGCTTTCTTT
CSGLNRASDTEAFF
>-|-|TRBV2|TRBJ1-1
TGTGCCAGCGACCCGGGACAACCGAACACTGAAGCTTTCTTT
CASDPGQPNTEAFF
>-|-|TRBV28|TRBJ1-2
TGTGCCAGCAGTTTAGCTGCAGGGGCCTATGGCTACACCTTC
CASSLAAGAYGYTF
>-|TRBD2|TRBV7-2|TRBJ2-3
TGTGCCAGCAGCCCACGAATTTTTAGCGGGAGCGGATATACGCAGTATTTT
CASSPRIFSGSGYTQYF
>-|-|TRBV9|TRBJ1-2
TGTGCCAGCGGATCTTTTAAGAACTATGGCTACACCTTC
CASGSFKNYGYTF
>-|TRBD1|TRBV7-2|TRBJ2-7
TGTGCCAGCAGCCCTTCCGGGACAGGGCGCTACGAGCAGTACTTC
CASSPSGTGRYEQYF
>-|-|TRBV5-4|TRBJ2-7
TGTGCCAGCAGCTCCCACCCTATGGGACCTATCTCCTACGAGCAGTACTTC
CASSSHPMGPISYEQYF
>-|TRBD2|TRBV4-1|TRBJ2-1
TGCGCCAGCAGCCAAGAGGCGAGGACTAGCGGGGACAATGAGCAGTTCTTC
CASSQEARTSGDNEQFF
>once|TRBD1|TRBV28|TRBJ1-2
TGTGCCAGCACCGCGGGACAGCTCCGCGGCTATGGCTACACCTTC
CASTAGQLRGYGYTF
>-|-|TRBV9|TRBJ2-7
TGTGCCAGCAGCGTAGGGGTAGAAGGGCTGCCCTACGAGCAGTACTTC
CASSVGVEGLPYEQYF
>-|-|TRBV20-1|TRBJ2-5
TGCAGTGCTAGTCGCAGCCAAGAGACCCAGTACTTC
CSASRSQETQYF
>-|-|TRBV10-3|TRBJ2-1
TGTGCCATCAGTGAGCAAGGGGGGTCAAATGAGCAGTTCTTC
CAISEQGGSNEQFF
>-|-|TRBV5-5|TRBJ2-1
TGTGCCAGCAGGTTGGGGCCCTCCAATGAGCAGTTCTTC
CASRLGPSNEQFF
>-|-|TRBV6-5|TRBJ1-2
TGTGCCAGCAGTTACTCTCGGGGGCACGGCTACACCTTC
CASSYSRGHGYTF
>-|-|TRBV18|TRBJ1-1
TGTGCCAGCTCACCACCAGCCGCCACGTACACTGAAGCTTTCTTT
CASSPPAATYTEAFF
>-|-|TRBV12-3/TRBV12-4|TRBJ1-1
TGTGCCAGCAGTTTAACCCTGTCGGAAGCTTTCTTT
CASSLTLSEAFF
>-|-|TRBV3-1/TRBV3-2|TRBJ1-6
TGTGCCAGCAGCCGGAGAGGGGTTTGGGACAAGAATTCACCCCTCCACTTT
CASSRRGVWDKNSPLHF
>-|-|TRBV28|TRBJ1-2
TGTGCCAGCAGTTATTCAGACAGGCCTAACTATGGCTACACCTTC
CASSYSDRPNYGYTF
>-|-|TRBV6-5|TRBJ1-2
TGTGCCAGCAGACTCACAGGGCAGGACTATGGCTACACCTTC
CASRLTGQDYGYTF
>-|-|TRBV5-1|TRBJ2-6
TGCGCCAGCAGCCGGAGGGCGACAGGGATAAGCTCTGGGGCCAACGTCCTGACTTTC
CASSRRATGISSGANVLTF
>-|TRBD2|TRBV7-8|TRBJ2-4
TGTGCCAGCAGCCAAGGCGGGGCTAGCGGGAGGGATTCCAAAAACATTCAGTACTTC
CASSQGGASGRDSKNIQYF
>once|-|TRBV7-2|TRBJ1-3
TGTGCCAGCAGCCCCGGAGGGAGCTCTGGAAACACCATATATTTT
CASSPGGSSGNTIYF
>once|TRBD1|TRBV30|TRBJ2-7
TGTGCCTGGAGTGTACAGGGGCAAAGTCAGCAGTACTTC
CAWSVQGQSQQYF
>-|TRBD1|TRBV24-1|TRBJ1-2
TGTGCCACCAGTGATCCCACCGGGACAGGTGTTTATGGCTACACCTTC
CATSDPTGTGVYGYTF
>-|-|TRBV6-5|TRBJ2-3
TGTGCCAGCAGCTCAATGGATACGCAGTATTTT
CASSSMDTQYF
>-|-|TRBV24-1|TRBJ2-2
TGTGCCACCAGTGATCCCAGCAGGGGAATCCCTTCCGGGGAGCTGTTTTTT
CATSDPSRGIPSGELFF
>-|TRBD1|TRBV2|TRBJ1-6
TGTGCCAGCAGAGGGACAGGGGGTTCACCCCTCCACTTT
CASRGTGGSPLHF
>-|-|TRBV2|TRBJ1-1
TGTGCCAGCAGTGTTAACAGGATGAACACTGAAGCTTTCTTT
CASSVNRMNTEAFF
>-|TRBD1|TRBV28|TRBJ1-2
TGTGCCAGCAAGACAGGGAACCCGGGTGGCTACACCTTC
CASKTGNPGGYTF
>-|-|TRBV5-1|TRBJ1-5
TGCGCCAGCAGCCCGGACGGGGGGAGTCAGCCCCAGCATTTT
CASSPDGGSQPQHF
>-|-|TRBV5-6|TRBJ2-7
TGTGCCAGCAGCTTGGGCTACGAGCAGTACTTC
CASSLGYEQYF
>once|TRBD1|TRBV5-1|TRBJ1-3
TGCGCCAGCAGCCCTGGACAGGGGTCCTCTGGAAACACCATATATTTT
CASSPGQGSSGNTIYF
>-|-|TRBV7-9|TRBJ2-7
TGTGCCAGCAGCTTAGCGATCCAGGGTGCGCACGAGCAGTACTTC
CASSLAIQGAHEQYF
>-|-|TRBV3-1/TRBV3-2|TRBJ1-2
TGTGCCAGCAGCCCAACGAGGGCTAACTATGGCTACACCTTC
CASSPTRANYGYTF
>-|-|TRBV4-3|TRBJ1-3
TGCGCCAGCAGCCAAGGCGGGACGATCTCTGGAAACACCATATATTTT
CASSQGGTISGNTIYF
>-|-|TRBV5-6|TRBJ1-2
TGTGCCAGCAGTCCGGGACGGAACTATGGCTACACCTTC
CASSPGRNYGYTF
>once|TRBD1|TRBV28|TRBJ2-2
TGTGCCAGCAGTTTATGGGCAGGGGGCGCGTCCGGGGAGCTGTTTTTT
CASSLWAGGASGELFF
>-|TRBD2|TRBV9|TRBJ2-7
TGTGCCAGCAGCGTAGACGACGGGGATAGTAGCGGGAGTAACGAGCAGTACTTC
CASSVDDGDSSGSNEQYF
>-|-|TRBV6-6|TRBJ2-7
TGTGCCAGCAGTTACTCCCGCGGTTCCTACGAGCAGTACTTC
CASSYSRGSYEQYF
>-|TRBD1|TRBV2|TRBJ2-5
TGTGCCAGCAGCCAGATGGGACAGGGCCAGACCCAGTACTTC
CASSQMGQGQTQYF
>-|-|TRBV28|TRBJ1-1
TGTGCCAGCAGTTTAAGCCAGAACACTGAAGCTTTCTTT
CASSLSQNTEAFF
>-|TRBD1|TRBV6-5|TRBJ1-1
TGTGCCAGCAGTACAACAGGTGGACAGGACACTGAAGCTTTCTTT
CASSTTGGQDTEAFF
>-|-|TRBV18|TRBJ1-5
TGTGCCAGCTCACCAGGACACCTTAGCAATCAGCCCCAGCATTTT
CASSPGHLSNQPQHF
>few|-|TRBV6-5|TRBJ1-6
TGTGCCAGCAGTTACGGCCCGGGGTGGGGTTCACCCCTCCACTTT
CASSYGPGWGSPLHF
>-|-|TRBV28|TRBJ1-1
TGTGCCAGCAGCCCCCAAGCCGGGGCCAACACTGAAGCTTTCTTT
CASSPQAGANTEAFF
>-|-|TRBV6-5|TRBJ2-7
TGTGCCAGCAGTTACGGTAGTCCAACGCCCTACGAGCAGTACTTC
CASSYGSPTPYEQYF
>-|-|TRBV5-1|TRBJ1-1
TGCGCCAGCAGCTTGACACCCGGGACCCTGAACACTGAAGCTTTCTTT
CASSLTPGTLNTEAFF
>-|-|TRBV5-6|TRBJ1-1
TGTGCCAGCAGCTTCGGGGAGGGCACTGAAGCTTTCTTT
CASSFGEGTEAFF
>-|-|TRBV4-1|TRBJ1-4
TGCGCCAGCAGCCAAGGACCCATAATTAATGAAAAACTGTTTTTT
CASSQGPIINEKLFF
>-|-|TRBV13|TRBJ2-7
TGTGCCAGCAGTCCTTACGACAAGGACCACTACGAGCAGTACTTC
CASSPYDKDHYEQYF
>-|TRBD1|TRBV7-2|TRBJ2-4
TGTGCCAGCAGCTCCGGGACAGGACGACCCAAAAACATTCAGTACTTC
CASSSGTGRPKNIQYF